One TCR beta chain is described in this entry. This sample is part of a study of T cell repertoires in cytomegalovirus infection. The CDR3 contains 15 residues. V shed 4 bases and J 1 base; nucleotides not matched to a gene: 7. CDR1 is SGHTA and CDR2 is FQGNSA in the germline V gene. TCRdb re-called the reads with MiXCR, one entry per CDR3 protein. Among around 180,000 distinct CDR3 sequences, 28% were seen once, and the ten largest hold roughly 31%. The clonotype originates from a human donor in good health (CMV status not recorded). Some clones in this sample may be carry-over from other donors' samples. The source material was PBMCs. V usage is TRBV7-2 and J usage is TRBJ2-7, with 7 bases aligning to TRBD2. DNA for the CDR3: TGTGCCAGCAGCTCTGGGAGGGCGGGTTCCTACGAGCAGTACTTC. Translated, it gives CASSSGRAGSYEQYF.